Listed here is a single T cell receptor beta chain. The antigen is undetermined. This entry belongs to a study of CD8 T cells in ankylosing spondylitis. It was by quantitative 5'-RACE with molecular barcodes that TCR beta libraries were made. A single record per CDR3 protein comes from TCRdb applying MiXCR to the 5' RACE reads. The data hold 17,000 or so distinct CDR3 sequences, with roughly 8.2% observed a single time. Regarding the study as a whole: Earlier work had already found some motif variants in reactive arthritis synovial fluid and blood. There was a TCR beta motif, made of eight highly homologous variants, that appeared characteristic of ankylosing spondylitis blood. Disease-linked clones bore a CD8+ phenotype, appearing relatively rarely in peripheral blood.

The source material was blood. The receptor's source is a male donor with ankylosing spondylitis or in good health (not recorded which).

This CDR3 is CASSSRGNEQFF. The CDR3 coding sequence is TGTGCCAGCAGTTCCAGGGGCAATGAGCAGTTCTTC. The genes are TRBV12-3 or TRBV12-4 and TRBJ2-1; tentative D call: TRBD1 (6 bases). This CDR3 contains 12 residues. V gave up 4 bases and J gave up 6 bases, with 7 bases separating them.